The T cell receptor beta chain described here comes from a study of T cells in Graves' hyperthyroidism and ophthalmopathy. General study points: Model-based prediction identified ophthalmopathy a median about 6 months prior to its onset.

The V end was cut by 6 bases, the J end by 0 bases, with 4 bases between. CDR3 length: 12 residues. CDR1 is KGHDR and CDR2 is SFDVKD in the germline V gene. No progression to ophthalmopathy during 18 months of follow-up defined stable disease. About 10 ml fresh peripheral blood yielded the PBMCs. TCR beta CDR3 regions were amplified from RNA transcripts. First-round RT-PCR with HTBI primers amplified the TCR CDR3 region. Each CDR3 protein gets one entry after TCRdb re-called the multiplex PCR reads with MiXCR. The table includes 500,000 to 750,000 distinct CDR3 sequences, about 15% detected once. This clonotype appeared many times. Its antigen remains unknown.

The sequence was collected from a woman aged 25 to 39 with Graves' hyperthyroidism. The sample comprised blood. This chain connects TRBV24-1 to TRBJ1-2, with unresolved D. CDR3 coding DNA: TGTGCCACCAGTCGCTCTAACTATGGCTACACCTTC. Translation gives CATSRSNYGYTF.